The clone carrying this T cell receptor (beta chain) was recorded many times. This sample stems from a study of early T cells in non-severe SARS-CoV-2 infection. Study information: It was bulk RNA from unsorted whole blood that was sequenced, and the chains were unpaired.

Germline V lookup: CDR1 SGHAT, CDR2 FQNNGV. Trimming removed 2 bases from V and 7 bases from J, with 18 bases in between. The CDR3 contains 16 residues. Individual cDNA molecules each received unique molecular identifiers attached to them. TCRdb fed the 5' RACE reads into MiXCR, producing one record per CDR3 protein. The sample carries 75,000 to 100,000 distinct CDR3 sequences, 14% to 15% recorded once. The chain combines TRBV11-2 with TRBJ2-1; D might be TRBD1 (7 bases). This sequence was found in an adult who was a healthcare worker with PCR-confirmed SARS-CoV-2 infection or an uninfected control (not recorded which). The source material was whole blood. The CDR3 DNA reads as TGTGCCAGCAGCTTAAACCGACAGGGACTTCTGAATGAGCAGTTCTTC. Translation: CASSLNRQGLLNEQFF.